What follows is one TCR beta chain and its context. The sample is drawn from a study of blood T cell repertoires in COVID-19. Authors' data handling: Researchers report that nucleated cell counts were estimated from reference gene primer amplification. TCRdb's table, derived via immunoSEQ multiplex PCR, lists solely in-frame clones and lacks some. For V, J and clone size, that table is used; D and trimming come from the DNA. Among about 220,000 clones listed, roughly 88% were seen once. In terms of age and location, participants ranged from roughly 18 to 89 years and lived in approximately 24 US areas. The ends were cut back, 1 base at V and 2 bases at J, with 11 bases in the middle. Germline values: CDR1 LGHDT, CDR2 YNNKEL (reference sequence). The CDR3 runs to 15 residues.

The sequenced sample was PBMCs or T cells enriched from blood (not recorded which). The receptor comes from a woman between 50 and 59 years old with acute COVID-19. The chain uses TRBV3-1 (or the pseudogene TRBV3-2) and TRBJ1-2; D call uncertain. Here the CDR3 DNA reads TGTGCCAGCAGCCAAGGTACCAGGCCAAACTATGGCTACACCTTC. Protein: CASSQGTRPNYGYTF.